This TCR beta chain was captured in a study of OX40 agonist ivuxolimab in advanced cancers. Study observations and caveats: CD8+ T cells (on average) carried more expanded clones than CD4+ T cells.

Autoimmune disease history or systemic immunosuppression meant exclusion. The data were produced by immunoSEQ multiplex PCR, yet TCRdb's version contains in-frame clones alone and is incomplete. The sample lists around 62,000 clones; 75% to 85% were seen once. CDR3 length: 15 residues. The germline gives CDR1 SGHTA, CDR2 FQGNSA. Trimming cost V 0 bases and J 5 bases; bases outside gene matches: 5. Note on this clone: The antigen is undetermined.

This TCR was recovered from an adult with an advanced solid tumor such as melanoma, head and neck, liver or kidney cancer. V usage is TRBV7-2 and J usage is TRBJ2-5, with 8 nucleotides matching TRBD2. The sequencing here drew on CD4+ or CD8+ T cells sorted from blood, taken in a trial of the OX40 agonist ivuxolimab. Here the CDR3 reads CASSLASGVSETQYF. The DNA of the CDR3 is TGTGCCAGCAGCTTAGCTAGCGGGGTTTCTGAGACCCAGTACTTC.